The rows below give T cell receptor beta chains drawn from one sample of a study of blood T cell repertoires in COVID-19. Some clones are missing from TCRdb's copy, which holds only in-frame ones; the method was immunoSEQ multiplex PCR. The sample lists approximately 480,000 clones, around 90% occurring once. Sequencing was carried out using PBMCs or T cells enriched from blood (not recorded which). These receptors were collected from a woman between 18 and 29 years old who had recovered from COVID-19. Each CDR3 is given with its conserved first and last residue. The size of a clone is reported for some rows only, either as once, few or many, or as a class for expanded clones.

cdr3_aa: CASSRSLSGGQDNEQFF; v_call: TRBV7-9; j_call: TRBJ2-1; clone_size: -
cdr3_aa: CASSFAGGTDTQYF; v_call: TRBV7-2; j_call: TRBJ2-3; clone_size: -
cdr3_aa: CASSARQGGSNQPQHF; v_call: TRBV21-1; j_call: TRBJ1-5; clone_size: -
cdr3_aa: CAWSYDTNQPQHF; v_call: TRBV30; j_call: TRBJ1-5; clone_size: -
cdr3_aa: CASSLSDRPGEAFF; v_call: TRBV5-1; j_call: TRBJ1-1; clone_size: -
cdr3_aa: CARPVGQGEDNEQFF; v_call: TRBV19; j_call: TRBJ2-1; clone_size: -
cdr3_aa: CASSSFYTDSNTGELFF; v_call: TRBV19; j_call: TRBJ2-2; clone_size: -
cdr3_aa: CATWGRSGYGYTF; v_call: TRBV15; j_call: TRBJ1-2; clone_size: -
cdr3_aa: CASSLWGSSNTEAFF; v_call: TRBV28; j_call: TRBJ1-1; clone_size: -
cdr3_aa: CASIRDRGTNEKLFF; v_call: TRBV2; j_call: TRBJ1-4; clone_size: -
cdr3_aa: CASSSGQGGTYEQYF; v_call: TRBV7-6; j_call: TRBJ2-7; clone_size: -
cdr3_aa: CATSSRGDNEQFF; v_call: TRBV15; j_call: TRBJ2-1; clone_size: -
cdr3_aa: CASSPGRGALIIYF; v_call: TRBV5-5; j_call: TRBJ1-3; clone_size: -
cdr3_aa: CASTPSSGGPYEQYF; v_call: TRBV7-2; j_call: TRBJ2-7; clone_size: few
cdr3_aa: CASTHGDWLTDTQYF; v_call: TRBV7-9; j_call: TRBJ2-3; clone_size: once
cdr3_aa: CAWSVLVDTQYF; v_call: TRBV30; j_call: TRBJ2-3; clone_size: -
cdr3_aa: CASSLEPGGGDYGYTF; v_call: TRBV7-9; j_call: TRBJ1-2; clone_size: -
cdr3_aa: CAWSVPRQVNSPLHF; v_call: TRBV30; j_call: TRBJ1-6; clone_size: few
cdr3_aa: CASNGQPNTEAFF; v_call: TRBV12-3/TRBV12-4; j_call: TRBJ1-1; clone_size: -
cdr3_aa: CASSYAFERGRSFF; v_call: TRBV6-5; j_call: TRBJ1-1; clone_size: once
cdr3_aa: CASPSGGSGANVLTF; v_call: TRBV11-2; j_call: TRBJ2-6; clone_size: -
cdr3_aa: CASGLVYGGGILSTNEKLFF; v_call: TRBV12-5; j_call: TRBJ1-4; clone_size: -
cdr3_aa: CASSDSNSPLHF; v_call: TRBV10-1; j_call: TRBJ1-6; clone_size: -
cdr3_aa: CSAENNYGYTF; v_call: TRBV20-1; j_call: TRBJ1-2; clone_size: once
cdr3_aa: CASSYFGGEQFF; v_call: TRBV6-2/TRBV6-3; j_call: TRBJ2-1; clone_size: -
cdr3_aa: CATWDRFSDTQYF; v_call: TRBV5-4; j_call: TRBJ2-3; clone_size: -
cdr3_aa: CASSPQGLAYGVF; v_call: TRBV19; j_call: TRBJ2-1; clone_size: -